Each of the 24 T cell receptor beta chains below was sequenced from the same sample in a study of T cells in tuberculosis. The method was immunoSEQ multiplex PCR; TCRdb's version includes in-frame clones alone and lacks a portion of them. The sample gives approximately 31,000 clones, around 95% of which show up once; 2% to 3% is in the top ten. The sequenced sample consisted of PBMCs. All receptors come from a donor under 30 with latent tuberculosis or without tuberculosis infection.

The chain has TRBV7-7 and TRBJ2-2; the match to TRBD2 covers 7 bases. There are 16 residues in the CDR3. The germline V gene encodes CDR1 SSHAT and CDR2 FNYEAQ (reference sequence). Losses at the gene ends were 1 base for V and 5 bases for J; bases not matched to a gene: 7. CDR3 nucleotides: TGTGCCAGCAGCTTAGTACCCCAGGGAGGGACCGGGGAGCTGTTTTTT. It encodes CASSLVPQGGTGELFF.

V gene TRBV9 combines with J gene TRBJ1-3; tentative D call: TRBD1 (5 bases). V gave up 0 bases and J gave up 4 bases, with 14 bases separating them. CDR1 and CDR2 (germline): SGDLS, YYNGEE. This CDR3 has 16 residues. CDR3 sequence reads: CASSVAPREGGNTIYF. In DNA form, the CDR3 reads TGTGCCAGCAGCGTAGCGCCCAGGGAAGGGGGAAACACCATATATTTT.

This sequence joins TRBV10-3 and TRBJ2-7; D is possibly TRBD2 (5 bases). Germline CDR1 reads ENHRY; CDR2 reads SYGVKD. Trimming cost V 3 bases and J 3 bases, with 9 bases left between them. The CDR3 runs 13 residues. CDR3 DNA sequence: TGTGCCATCAGTGAAGGAGAGGGCTACGAGCAGTACTTC. Translated: CAISEGEGYEQYF.

The chain recombines TRBV7-7 with TRBJ2-2; 13 bases are a match to TRBD2. With V trimmed by 5 bases and J by 7 bases, 7 bases remained unmatched. The CDR3 spans 16 residues. Germline V gives CDR1 SSHAT, CDR2 FNYEAQ (reference sequence). The CDR3 DNA is TGTGCCAGCAGCCCCGGGACTAGCGGGGACGGCGGGGAGCTGTTTTTT. It translates to CASSPGTSGDGGELFF.

The CDR3 loop is CASDSNTDTQYF. CDR3 in DNA: TGTGCTAGCGACAGTAACACAGATACGCAGTATTTT. V usage is TRBV12-5 and J usage is TRBJ2-3; possibly TRBD1 for D (5 bases). The V gene lost 9 bases and the J gene lost 2 bases, with 9 bases spanning the gap. Germline CDR1 LGHNT, CDR2 FRNRAP. This CDR3 has 12 residues. Together with reference TRBV12-5 and TRBJ2-3, the CDR3 gives the full variable domain: DARVTQTPRHKVTEMGQEVTMRCQPILGHNTVFWYRQTMMQGLELLAYFRNRAPLDDSGMPKDRFSAEMPDATLATLKIQPSEPRDSAVYFCASDSNTDTQYFGPGTRLTVL.

The chain recombines TRBV5-8 with TRBJ2-7; D possibly corresponds to TRBD2 (6 bases). Germline V gene data show CDR1 as SGHTS and CDR2 as YDEGEE. CDR3 length equals 15 residues. V dropped 6 bases and J dropped 5 bases, with 21 bases sitting between them. DNA for the CDR3: TGTGCCAGCATCATCTCCCTACGACTAGACCACGAGCAGTACTTC. It encodes CASIISLRLDHEQYF.

V usage is TRBV2 and J usage is TRBJ2-7; TRBD1 is a possible D gene (5 bases). CDR1 is SNHLY, CDR2 FYNNEI, per germline. The CDR3 has 12 residues. V gave up 5 bases and J gave up 6 bases, with 11 bases separating them. In DNA form, the CDR3 reads TGTGCCAGCAGTAAGGAGACAGCCGAGCAGTACTTC. Translated: CASSKETAEQYF.

CDR3 sequence: CASSLAASDEQFF. CDR3 sequence (DNA): TGTGCCAGCAGCTTAGCAGCGTCGGATGAGCAGTTCTTC. The rearrangement uses TRBV7-2 and TRBJ2-1; D is unresolved. The CDR3 runs 13 residues. Trimming left V 0 bases short and J 8 bases short, with 8 bases between. CDR1 is SGHTA, CDR2 FQGNSA, per germline.

The J gene is TRBJ2-3, the V gene TRBV7-8, with 8 bases identical to TRBD2. V trimming: 5 bases; J trimming: 7 bases; junction bases outside the gene matches: 11. Germline V gene sequence: CDR1 SGHVS, CDR2 FQNEAQ. The CDR3 runs 15 residues. CDR3 in DNA: TGTGCCAGCAGCCCGGCCGGCGGGGGGCCGTATACGCAGTATTTT. Translation gives CASSPAGGGPYTQYF.

The chain is built from TRBV7-2 and TRBJ1-1; D might be TRBD1 (6 bases). The CDR3 spans 15 residues. The V end lost 5 bases, the J end lost 4 bases, and 17 bases lay between the germline ends. Germline V gene lookup returns CDR1 SGHTA and CDR2 FQGNSA. The CDR3 region is CASSQRGGRFTEAFF. Here the CDR3 DNA reads TGTGCCAGCAGCCAGAGGGGGGGGCGATTCACTGAAGCTTTCTTT.

The chain carries TRBV5-1 and TRBJ1-2, with D tentatively TRBD1 (6 bases). Germline V gene sequence: CDR1 SGHRS, CDR2 YFSETQ. Deletions cut 3 bases from V and 5 bases from J, with 17 bases between. The CDR3 sequence is 15 residues long. The CDR3 DNA follows: TGCGCCAGCAGCTCGGGACACCTGGGAGCTTATGGCTACACCTTC. Amino acid sequence: CASSSGHLGAYGYTF.

This clone was seen once. J is TRBJ2-4 and V is TRBV11-3, with D hard to call. Germline values: CDR1 SGHNT, CDR2 YENEEA. The CDR3 is made up of 14 amino acids. Trimming stripped 2 bases from V and 4 bases from J, with 9 bases between. CDR3 protein: CASSLLSQKNIQYF. DNA of the CDR3: TGTGCCAGCAGCTTATTATCACAGAAAAACATTCAGTACTTC.

This clone was seen just once. The CDR3 DNA sequence: TGCGCCAGCAGCCGCCAAGGGGGTAGCGGGTTGGCCTACGAGCAGTACTTC. It specifies CASSRQGGSGLAYEQYF. The chain links TRBV4-1 to TRBJ2-7, with a possible D match to TRBD2 (7 bases). CDR3 length equals 17 residues. V was clipped by 4 bases and J by 2 bases, with 21 bases between them. Germline V CDR1 and CDR2: MGHRA, YSYEKL.

The V gene is TRBV7-9, the J gene TRBJ2-2, with D tentatively TRBD1 (6 bases). The germline gives CDR1 SEHNR, CDR2 FQNEAQ (reference sequence). V lost 3 bases and J 4 bases, leaving 12 bases between the germline ends. This CDR3 is built from 15 residues. The CDR3, as DNA: TGTGCCAGCAGCTTCGCTGGGGGCGTCACCGGGGAGCTGTTTTTT. This codes for CASSFAGGVTGELFF.

This clone was found once. This chain uses TRBV6-6 with TRBJ1-4, with D perhaps TRBD1 (6 bases). Germline CDR1 reads MNHNY; CDR2 reads SVGAGI (reference sequence). V lost 3 bases, J lost 7 bases, and 12 bases lay in between. The CDR3 extends over 14 amino acids. The chain's CDR3 is CASSYQTGGEKLFF. In DNA form, the CDR3 reads TGTGCCAGCAGTTATCAGACAGGAGGTGAAAAACTGTTTTTT.

The chain has TRBV5-1 and TRBJ2-3; D might be TRBD1 (5 bases). CDR1 is SGHRS, CDR2 YFSETQ, per germline. The ends were cut back, 0 bases at V and 3 bases at J, with 11 bases in the middle. CDR3 length: 15 residues. The CDR3 sequence: CASSLVAGQTDTQYF. DNA for the CDR3: TGCGCCAGCAGCTTGGTGGCAGGGCAGACAGATACGCAGTATTTT.

The chain is built from TRBV30 and TRBJ2-5; D is possibly TRBD2 (6 bases). Per the germline V gene, CDR1 is GTSNPN and CDR2 is SVGIG (reference sequence). The CDR3 consists of 13 residues. The germline V and J ends were trimmed by 4 bases and 1 base, with 10 bases remaining between them. CDR3 coding DNA: TGTGCCTGGACCTTGGGACTCCAAGAGACCCAGTACTTC. This gives the protein CAWTLGLQETQYF.

J is TRBJ1-1 and V is TRBV6-1; 7 nucleotides line up with TRBD1. Germline CDR1 MNHNS, CDR2 SASEGT. The length of the CDR3 is 13 residues. The V segment lost 10 bases and the J segment 3 bases; nucleotides outside the gene matches: 8. In nucleotides, the CDR3 is TGTGCCACGTTAGGACAGGTGTACACTGAAGCTTTCTTT. Protein: CATLGQVYTEAFF.

The rearrangement uses TRBV7-2 and TRBJ2-7; 7 bases agree with TRBD2. Germline CDR1 is SGHTA and CDR2 is FQGNSA. V was clipped by 0 bases and J by 2 bases; unmatched bases: 4. The CDR3 runs to 15 residues. CDR3 sequence reads: CASSLAGGVPYEQYF. The CDR3 DNA is TGTGCCAGCAGCTTAGCGGGGGGGGTCCCCTACGAGCAGTACTTC.

This sequence joins TRBV29-1 and TRBJ2-1; TRBD2 might be the D (5 bases). V lost 0 bases to trimming and J lost 4 bases, with 19 bases between them. The CDR3 runs 17 residues. Germline V lookup: CDR1 SQVTM, CDR2 ANQGSEA. The chain's CDR3 is CSVEDLRGSLPYNEQFF. As DNA, the CDR3 is TGCAGCGTTGAAGATCTACGAGGGTCCCTCCCTTACAATGAGCAGTTCTTC.

Here the CDR3 DNA reads TGCAGCGTTGAAGTAACAGGGGGCAGAGGTACTGAAGCTTTCTTT. Translated: CSVEVTGGRGTEAFF. V and J are TRBV29-1 and TRBJ1-1; 9 bases are a match to TRBD1. This CDR3 contains 15 residues. Germline V CDR1 and CDR2: SQVTM, ANQGSEA. With 1 base clipped from V and 5 bases from J, the junction kept 8 bases outside the gene matches.

This chain uses TRBV7-9 with TRBJ2-6; D perhaps matches TRBD2 (6 bases). This CDR3 contains 16 residues. The V end lost 4 bases, the J end lost 0 bases, and 10 bases lay between the germline ends. Germline V gene lookup returns CDR1 SEHNR and CDR2 FQNEAQ (reference sequence). The CDR3 region is CASSSLGSSGANVLTF. The CDR3 DNA reads as TGTGCCAGCAGCTCTCTCGGGAGCTCTGGGGCCAACGTCCTGACTTTC. The variable domain in full, with the rest retrieved from reference TRBV7-9 and TRBJ2-6, is DTGVSQNPRHKITKRGQNVTFRCDPISEHNRLYWYRQTLGQGPEFLTYFQNEAQLEKSRLLSDRFSAERPKGSFSTLEIQRTEQGDSAMYLCASSSLGSSGANVLTFGAGSRLTVL.

This clone came up once. CDR3 in amino acids: CASSYSAGGITGELFF. The DNA for the CDR3 is TGTGCCAGCAGTTACTCGGCAGGGGGCATCACCGGGGAGCTGTTTTTT. This chain links TRBV6-5 with TRBJ2-2; 8 nucleotides match TRBD1. The V and J ends lost 0 bases and 4 bases, in that order; junction bases with no gene match: 4. The CDR3 spans 16 residues. Germline V gene sequence: CDR1 MNHEY, CDR2 SVGAGI.

The chain couples TRBV5-6 to TRBJ1-2, with D unclear. Germline values: CDR1 SGHDT, CDR2 YYEEEE. The V end lost 4 bases, the J end lost 4 bases, and 8 bases lay between the germline ends. The CDR3 runs 12 residues. The CDR3 reads CASSPRVYGYTF. The CDR3 nucleotides are TGTGCCAGCAGCCCTCGGGTCTATGGCTACACCTTC.